This TCR beta chain was sequenced during a study of technical replicates of blood from a few donors. The CDR3 sequence is 17 residues long. Germline CDR1 is GTSNPN and CDR2 is SVGIG (reference sequence). V dropped 1 base and J dropped 7 bases, with 23 bases sitting between them. TCRdb keeps only in-frame clones here, not all; method: immunoSEQ multiplex PCR. This sample has about 88,000 clones, with approximately 90% found just once. This TCR was recovered from a human donor in good health. Specimen: T cells isolated from PBMCs. The V gene is TRBV30, the J gene TRBJ1-5, with D perhaps TRBD1 (6 bases). The CDR3: CAWSATGGARTLQPQHF. The CDR3 region has the DNA TGTGCCTGGAGTGCGACTGGGGGGGCGCGTACGTTACAGCCCCAGCATTTT.